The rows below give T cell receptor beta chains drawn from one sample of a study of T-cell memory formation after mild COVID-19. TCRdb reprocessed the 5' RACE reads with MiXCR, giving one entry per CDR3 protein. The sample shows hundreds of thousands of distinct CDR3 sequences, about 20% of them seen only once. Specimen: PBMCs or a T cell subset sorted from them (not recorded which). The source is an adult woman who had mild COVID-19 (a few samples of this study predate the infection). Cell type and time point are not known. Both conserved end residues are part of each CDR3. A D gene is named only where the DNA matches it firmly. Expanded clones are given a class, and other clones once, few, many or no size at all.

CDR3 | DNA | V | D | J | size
CASSRHRDRGFTEAFF | TGTGCCAGCAGTCGCCACCGGGACAGGGGCTTCACTGAAGCTTTCTTT | TRBV6-5 | TRBD1 | TRBJ1-1 | -
CSASGTSGRGVGVHEQFF | TGCAGTGCTAGTGGAACTAGCGGGAGAGGTGTCGGCGTGCATGAGCAGTTCTTC | TRBV20-1 | TRBD2 | TRBJ2-1 | few
CSVARGGVNEQFF | TGCAGCGTTGCCCGGGGGGGGGTCAATGAGCAGTTCTTC | TRBV29-1 | TRBD2 | TRBJ2-1 | -
CATSTSGSFSEKLFF | TGTGCCACCTCCACGTCAGGTTCATTCAGTGAAAAACTGTTTTTT | TRBV25-1 | - | TRBJ1-4 | once
CASSQKLAGDLTEQFF | TGCGCCAGCAGCCAAAAACTAGCGGGAGATCTTACTGAGCAGTTCTTC | TRBV4-3 | TRBD2 | TRBJ2-1 | many
CASSPSGPTNYGYTF | TGTGCCAGCAGCCCCTCCGGGCCAACTAACTATGGCTACACCTTC | TRBV7-9 | - | TRBJ1-2 | few
CASSQDAGNSYEQYF | TGCGCCAGCAGCCAAGATGCAGGAAATTCCTACGAGCAGTACTTC | TRBV4-3 | - | TRBJ2-7 | -
CASSISGVNTGELFF | TGTGCCAGCAGCATTAGCGGGGTGAACACCGGGGAGCTGTTTTTT | TRBV9 | TRBD2 | TRBJ2-2 | -
CSVWREYNNEQFF | TGCAGCGTTTGGAGGGAGTACAACAATGAGCAGTTCTTC | TRBV29-1 | - | TRBJ2-1 | few
CSAIRQGNYGYTF | TGCAGTGCTATTCGACAGGGCAACTATGGCTACACCTTC | TRBV20-1 | TRBD1 | TRBJ1-2 | few
CASTGGHTDTQYF | TGTGCCAGCACAGGCGGCCACACAGATACGCAGTATTTT | TRBV7-9 | - | TRBJ2-3 | few
CASQNLAVSGANVLTF | TGTGCCAGTCAAAACCTAGCGGTCTCTGGGGCCAACGTCCTGACTTTC | TRBV6-1 | TRBD2 | TRBJ2-6 | few
CASSQDPWQINSYEQYF | TGTGCCAGCAGCCAAGATCCGTGGCAGATAAACTCCTACGAGCAGTACTTC | TRBV4-2 | - | TRBJ2-7 | -
CASSLLSGDSEKLFF | TGCGCCAGCAGCTTGTTGTCAGGGGATAGTGAAAAACTGTTTTTT | TRBV5-1 | - | TRBJ1-4 | -